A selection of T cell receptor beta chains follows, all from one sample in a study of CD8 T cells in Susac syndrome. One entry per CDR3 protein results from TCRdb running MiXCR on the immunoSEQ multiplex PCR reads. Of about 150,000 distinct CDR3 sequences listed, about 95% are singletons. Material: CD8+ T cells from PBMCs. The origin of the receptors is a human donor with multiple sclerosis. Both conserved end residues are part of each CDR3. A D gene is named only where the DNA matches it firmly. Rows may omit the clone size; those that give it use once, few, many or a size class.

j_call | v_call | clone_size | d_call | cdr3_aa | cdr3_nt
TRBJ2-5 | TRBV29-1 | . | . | CSACAGARETQYF | TGCAGCGCCTGTGCTGGGGCTCGTGAGACCCAGTACTTC
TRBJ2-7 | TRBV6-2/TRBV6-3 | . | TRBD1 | CASQTGSYSYEQYF | TGTGCCAGCCAGACAGGGTCCTACTCCTACGAGCAGTACTTC
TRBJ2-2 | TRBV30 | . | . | CAWSREGELFF | TGTGCCTGGAGCAGGGAAGGGGAGCTGTTTTTT
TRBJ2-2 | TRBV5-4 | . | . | CASSFTGTGELFF | TGTGCCAGCAGCTTTACCGGCACCGGGGAGCTGTTTTTT
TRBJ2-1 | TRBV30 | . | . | CAVGGQFF | TGTGCCGTCGGAGGGCAGTTCTTC
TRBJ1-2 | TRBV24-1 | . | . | CATSDDVPSAGEYGYTF | TGTGCCACCAGTGACGACGTCCCGAGTGCAGGGGAGTATGGCTACACCTTC
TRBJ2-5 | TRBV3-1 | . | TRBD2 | CASSLATSGETPALQETQYF | TGTGCCAGCAGCCTAGCGACTAGCGGGGAGACACCCGCACTCCAAGAGACCCAGTACTTC
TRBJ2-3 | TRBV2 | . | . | CASPLPSSSSTDTQYF | TGTGCCAGCCCTCTACCTAGCAGCTCTAGCACAGATACGCAGTATTTT
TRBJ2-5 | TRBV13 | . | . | CASSLSGYETQYF | TGTGCCAGCAGCTTATCAGGGTACGAGACCCAGTACTTC
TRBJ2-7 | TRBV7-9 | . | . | CASRPTGFYEQYF | TGTGCCAGCAGACCGACAGGCTTCTACGAGCAGTACTTC
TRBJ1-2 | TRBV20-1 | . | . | CSARDLGILNYGYTF | TGCAGTGCTAGAGATTTGGGCATATTAAACTATGGCTACACCTTC
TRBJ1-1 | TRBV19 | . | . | CASSPRGGRIAEAFF | TGTGCCAGTAGTCCTCGGGGGGGGCGCATTGCTGAAGCTTTCTTT
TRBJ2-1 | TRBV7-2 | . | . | CASSSDNYNEQFF | TGTGCCAGCAGTAGTGACAATTACAATGAGCAGTTCTTC
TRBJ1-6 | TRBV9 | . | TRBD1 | CASSEGTGVAPLHF | TGTGCCAGCAGCGAGGGGACAGGGGTTGCACCCCTCCACTTT
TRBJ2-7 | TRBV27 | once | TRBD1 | CASTGQGAYEQYF | TGTGCCAGCACAGGACAGGGGGCCTACGAGCAGTACTTC
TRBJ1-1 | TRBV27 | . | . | CASSPTGPGAEAFF | TGTGCCAGCAGTCCCACCGGGCCCGGGGCTGAAGCTTTCTTT
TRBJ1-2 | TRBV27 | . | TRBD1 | CASSSPGTGNYGYTF | TGTGCCAGCAGTTCACCCGGGACAGGGAACTATGGCTACACCTTC
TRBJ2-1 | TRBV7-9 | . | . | CASSLVLLSPLEDEQFF | TGTGCCAGCAGCTTAGTGTTGCTTAGCCCCCTTGAGGATGAGCAGTTCTTC
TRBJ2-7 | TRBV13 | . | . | CATTRETSYEQYF | TGTGCCACAACGAGGGAAACCTCCTACGAGCAGTACTTC
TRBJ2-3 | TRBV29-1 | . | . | CSVEFRTSTDTQYF | TGCAGCGTTGAGTTCAGAACTAGCACAGATACGCAGTATTTT
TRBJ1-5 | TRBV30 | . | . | CAWSSSTGSNQPQHF | TGTGCCTGGAGTTCCTCGACAGGAAGCAATCAGCCCCAGCATTTT
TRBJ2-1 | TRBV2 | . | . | CASSALYNEQFF | TGTGCCAGCAGTGCACTATACAATGAGCAGTTCTTC
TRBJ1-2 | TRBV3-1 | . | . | CASSQDMGDYGYTF | TGTGCCAGCAGCCAAGACATGGGGGACTATGGCTACACCTTC
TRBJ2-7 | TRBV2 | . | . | CASRPGSLYEQYF | TGTGCCAGCAGACCCGGGAGCCTTTACGAGCAGTACTTC
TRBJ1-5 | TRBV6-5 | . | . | CASSWGVGNQPQHF | TGTGCCAGCAGTTGGGGGGTGGGGAATCAGCCCCAGCATTTT
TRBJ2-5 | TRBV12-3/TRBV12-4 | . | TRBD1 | CASSGGQGASETQYF | TGTGCCAGCAGTGGGGGACAGGGGGCGTCTGAGACCCAGTACTTC
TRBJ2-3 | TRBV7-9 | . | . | CASGSPQAILTDTQYF | TGTGCCAGCGGATCTCCCCAAGCGATTCTCACAGATACGCAGTATTTT
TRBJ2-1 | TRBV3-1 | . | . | CASSHNTDEQFF | TGTGCCAGCAGCCACAACACGGATGAGCAGTTCTTC
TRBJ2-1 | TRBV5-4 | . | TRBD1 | CASSFRGRGENEQFF | TGTGCCAGCAGCTTCAGGGGGCGCGGTGAAAATGAGCAGTTCTTC
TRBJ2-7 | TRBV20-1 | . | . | CSASSPYEQYF | TGCAGTGCTAGTTCCCCCTACGAGCAGTACTTC
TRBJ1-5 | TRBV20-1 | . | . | CSAPPPDSPNQPQHF | TGCAGTGCCCCCCCGCCGGACAGTCCCAATCAGCCCCAGCATTTT
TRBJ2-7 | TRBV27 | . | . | CASSARTPYEQYF | TGTGCCAGCAGTGCGCGGACTCCCTACGAGCAGTACTTC
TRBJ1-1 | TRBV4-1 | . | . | CASSPPKITNTEAFF | TGCGCCAGCAGCCCGCCTAAGATAACGAACACTGAAGCTTTCTTT
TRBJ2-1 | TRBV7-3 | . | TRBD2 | CASSSYPSGGRNEQFF | TGTGCCAGCAGCTCCTACCCTAGCGGGGGACGGAATGAGCAGTTCTTC
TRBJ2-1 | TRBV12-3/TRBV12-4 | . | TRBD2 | CASSRVLAGDDNEQFF | TGTGCCAGCAGTAGGGTGCTAGCGGGTGACGACAATGAGCAGTTCTTC
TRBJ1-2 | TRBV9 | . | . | CASSASRGFGNYGYTF | TGTGCCAGCAGCGCTTCCCGGGGGTTCGGGAACTATGGCTACACCTTC
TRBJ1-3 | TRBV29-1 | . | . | CSVEWTETSDDTIYF | TGCAGCGTCGAATGGACAGAAACCTCGGATGACACCATATATTTT
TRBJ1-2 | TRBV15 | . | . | CATSTTGGGYTF | TGTGCCACCAGCACCACTGGGGGTGGCTACACCTTC
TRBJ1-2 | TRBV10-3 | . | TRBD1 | CAISDSGTGIRNYGYTF | TGTGCCATCAGTGATTCCGGGACAGGGATTAGGAACTATGGCTACACCTTC
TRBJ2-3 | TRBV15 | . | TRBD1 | CATSRDPGTGILVGDTQYF | TGTGCCACCAGCAGAGATCCAGGGACAGGGATTTTAGTGGGAGATACGCAGTATTTT
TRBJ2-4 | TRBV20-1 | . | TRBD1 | CSATRDRDLLAKNIQYF | TGCAGTGCTACCCGGGACAGAGATTTACTAGCCAAAAACATTCAGTACTTC
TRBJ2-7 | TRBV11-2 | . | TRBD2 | CASSLLGGGRTYEQYF | TGTGCCAGCAGCTTGCTGGGCGGGGGGAGGACCTACGAGCAGTACTTC
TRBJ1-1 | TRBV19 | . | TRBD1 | CASTEGQGAGGTEAFF | TGTGCCAGTACCGAGGGACAGGGGGCAGGGGGAACTGAAGCTTTCTTT
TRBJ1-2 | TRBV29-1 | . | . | CSVGPIRPGYGYTF | TGCAGCGTTGGTCCAATCCGACCGGGCTATGGCTACACCTTC
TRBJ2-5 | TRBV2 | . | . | CAVQGRETQYF | TGTGCCGTACAGGGGAGGGAGACCCAGTACTTC
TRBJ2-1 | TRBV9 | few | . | CASSVGAEQFF | TGTGCCAGCAGCGTGGGGGCTGAGCAGTTCTTC
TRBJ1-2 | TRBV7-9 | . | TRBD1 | CASSLVGQVTTNYGYTF | TGTGCCAGCAGCTTAGTGGGACAGGTGACTACTAACTATGGCTACACCTTC
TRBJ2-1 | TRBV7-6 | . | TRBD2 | CASSLFKRGGPYNEQFF | TGTGCCAGCAGCTTATTCAAGCGGGGGGGCCCCTACAATGAGCAGTTCTTC
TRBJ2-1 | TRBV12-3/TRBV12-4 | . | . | CAAVRTSGEQFF | TGTGCCGCGGTGAGGACTTCTGGTGAGCAGTTCTTC
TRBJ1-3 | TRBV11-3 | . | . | CASSYIDGNTIYF | TGTGCCAGCAGCTACATCGATGGTAACACCATATATTTT
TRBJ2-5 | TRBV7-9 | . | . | CASSFPNGGRVGETQYF | TGTGCCAGCAGCTTCCCCAATGGGGGCAGGGTAGGAGAGACCCAGTACTTC
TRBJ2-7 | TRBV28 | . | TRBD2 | CASTTGGGNEQYF | TGTGCCAGCACCACCGGGGGGGGGAACGAGCAGTACTTC
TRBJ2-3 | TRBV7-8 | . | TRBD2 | CASSSGTSGVSDTQYF | TGTGCCAGCAGCTCAGGGACTAGCGGGGTGTCAGATACGCAGTATTTT
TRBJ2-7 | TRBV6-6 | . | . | CASSYSKGGGEQYF | TGTGCCAGCAGTTACTCAAAGGGAGGCGGCGAGCAGTACTTC
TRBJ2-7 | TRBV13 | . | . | CASSLGRASYEQYF | TGTGCCAGCAGCTTAGGCCGGGCCTCCTACGAGCAGTACTTC
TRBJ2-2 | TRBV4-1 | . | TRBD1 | CASSLTGGGGELFF | TGCGCCAGCAGCCTGACAGGGGGCGGCGGGGAGCTGTTTTTT
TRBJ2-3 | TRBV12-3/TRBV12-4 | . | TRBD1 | CASSVDRDRTTDTQYF | TGTGCCAGCAGTGTAGACCGGGACAGGACGACAGATACGCAGTATTTT
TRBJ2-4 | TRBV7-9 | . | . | CASSFAADLAKNIQYF | TGTGCCAGCAGCTTCGCGGCTGATCTAGCCAAAAACATTCAGTACTTC